The 2 T cell receptor beta chains in this list originate from one sample, sequenced in a study of T cells after posttransplantation cyclophosphamide. Cyclophosphamide on days +3 and +4 followed busulfan-fludarabine conditioning and a marrow graft. This table comes from immunoSEQ multiplex PCR, and its TCRdb copy is limited to in-frame clones, with some not included. The sample lists 4,000 to 6,000 clones, 80% seen once, with 4% in the top ten. Sequencing was performed on PBMCs, taken after allogeneic stem cell transplant with posttransplant cyclophosphamide. These receptors were collected from a male patient aged 45 to 59 who received an allogeneic stem cell transplant from a related donor and was CMV-positive. The graft donor may have contributed some T cells.

This clone was detected only a few times. This chain connects TRBV9 to TRBJ1-4, with a tentative D call TRBD1 (5 bases). Germline V gene data show CDR1 as SGDLS and CDR2 as YYNGEE. This CDR3 comprises 14 residues. V dropped 3 bases and J dropped 0 bases, with 6 bases sitting between them. This CDR3 is CASSGGATNEKLFF. The CDR3 DNA is TGTGCCAGCAGCGGGGGCGCAACTAATGAAAAACTGTTTTTT.

In its sample, this clone was seen once. The CDR3 loop reads CAWRGTGSNQPQHF. CDR3 DNA sequence: TGTGCCTGGAGAGGGACAGGTAGCAATCAGCCCCAGCATTTT. The chain is built from TRBV30 and TRBJ1-5; the match to TRBD1 covers 8 bases. The junction had 1 base not matched to a gene; V was cut back by 3 bases and J by 0 bases. Germline lookup yields CDR1 GTSNPN and CDR2 SVGIG (reference sequence). The CDR3 extends over 14 amino acids. Using reference TRBV30 and TRBJ1-5 for the parts outside the CDR3, the full variable domain is SQTIHQWPATLVQPVGSPLSLECTVEGTSNPNLYWYRQAAGRGLQLLFYSVGIGQISSEVPQNLSASRPQDRQFILSSKKLLLSDSGFYLCAWRGTGSNQPQHFGDGTRLSIL.